These 6 T cell receptor beta chains share one sample of origin, sequenced in a study of CD4 T cells in relation to SARS-CoV-2 and coronaviruses. Using immunoSEQ multiplex PCR, the repertoire was profiled, and TCRdb retains in-frame clones only, with some absent. This sample has 12,000 or so clones, with less than 70% found just once. Before the COVID-19 pandemic, during about 2011-2019, CD4+ T cells were taken from unexposed donors. The cells were cultured for roughly 11 days before CD4+ T cells were isolated. Antigens of these TCRs are unknown. What was sequenced was CD4+ T cells from PBMCs, cultured in vitro. The receptor set was obtained from a human donor in good health.

The gene calls are TRBV27 and TRBJ1-2; a weak D match, TRBD1 (6 bases). Looked up from germline, CDR1 is MNHEY and CDR2 is SMNVEV (reference sequence). This CDR3 region has 14 residues. Trimming left V 3 bases short and J 8 bases short, with 16 bases between. Here the CDR3 DNA reads TGTGCCAGCAGTTTCGGAGGCAGGGGAGGCGGCTACACCTTC. Translated: CASSFGGRGGGYTF.

The chain recombines TRBV5-1 with TRBJ1-2; possibly TRBD1 for D (5 bases). V was pared by 0 bases and J by 2 bases, with 11 bases between. The CDR3 spans 15 residues. The germline CDR1 and CDR2 sequences are SGHRS and YFSETQ. As DNA, the CDR3 is TGCGCCAGCAGCTTGGTCGACAGTACCAACTATGGCTACACCTTC. Protein sequence: CASSLVDSTNYGYTF.

The chain joins TRBV5-1 to TRBJ1-3; maybe TRBD1 (5 bases). The CDR3 has 13 amino acids. With 5 bases removed from V and 0 bases from J, the gap between germline ends came to 6 bases. Germline V CDR1 and CDR2: SGHRS, YFSETQ. The CDR3 sequence: CASRQASGNTIYF. CDR3 DNA sequence: TGCGCCAGCAGACAGGCCTCTGGAAACACCATATATTTT.

This chain connects TRBV18 to TRBJ2-2; D is unclear. Germline CDR1 and CDR2: KGHSH and LQKENI. Trimming removed 5 bases at V and 0 bases at J, with 13 bases between. The CDR3 loop spans 16 amino acids. The CDR3 DNA reads as TGTGCCAGCTCAATTTCTTCAGCCACGAACACCGGGGAGCTGTTTTTT. Translated, it gives CASSISSATNTGELFF.

The genes are TRBV19 and TRBJ2-7; D assignment may be TRBD1 or TRBD2 (5 bases each). Germline CDR1 LNHDA, CDR2 SQIVND (reference sequence). Trimming cost V 1 base and J 0 bases, with 7 bases left between them. The CDR3 consists of 14 residues. As DNA, the CDR3 is TGTGCCAGTAGTATAGCAGGGACCTCCTACGAGCAGTACTTC. Translated, it gives CASSIAGTSYEQYF.

This chain links TRBV6-6 with TRBJ1-2, with D unclear. Germline CDR1 is MNHNY and CDR2 is SVGAGI (reference sequence). The CDR3 is 14 amino acids. Trimming removed 6 bases at V and 8 bases at J, with 19 bases between. CDR3 region: CASSQAGALGGYTF. In DNA form, the CDR3 reads TGTGCCAGCAGCCAGGCCGGTGCCTTGGGGGGCTACACCTTC.